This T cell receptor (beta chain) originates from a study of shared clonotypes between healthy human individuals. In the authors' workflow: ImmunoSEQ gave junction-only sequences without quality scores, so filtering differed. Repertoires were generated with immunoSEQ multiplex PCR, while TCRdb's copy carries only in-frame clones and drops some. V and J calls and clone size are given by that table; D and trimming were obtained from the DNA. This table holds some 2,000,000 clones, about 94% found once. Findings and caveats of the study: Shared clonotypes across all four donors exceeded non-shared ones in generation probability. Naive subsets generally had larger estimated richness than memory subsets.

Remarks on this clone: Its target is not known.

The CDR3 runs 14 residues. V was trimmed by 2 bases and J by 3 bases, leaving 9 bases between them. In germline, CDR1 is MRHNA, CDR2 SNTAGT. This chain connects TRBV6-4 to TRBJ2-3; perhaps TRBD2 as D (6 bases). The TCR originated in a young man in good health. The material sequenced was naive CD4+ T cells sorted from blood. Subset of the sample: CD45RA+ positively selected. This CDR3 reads CASSDMGGTDTQYF. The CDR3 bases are TGTGCCAGCAGTGACATGGGGGGAACAGATACGCAGTATTTT.